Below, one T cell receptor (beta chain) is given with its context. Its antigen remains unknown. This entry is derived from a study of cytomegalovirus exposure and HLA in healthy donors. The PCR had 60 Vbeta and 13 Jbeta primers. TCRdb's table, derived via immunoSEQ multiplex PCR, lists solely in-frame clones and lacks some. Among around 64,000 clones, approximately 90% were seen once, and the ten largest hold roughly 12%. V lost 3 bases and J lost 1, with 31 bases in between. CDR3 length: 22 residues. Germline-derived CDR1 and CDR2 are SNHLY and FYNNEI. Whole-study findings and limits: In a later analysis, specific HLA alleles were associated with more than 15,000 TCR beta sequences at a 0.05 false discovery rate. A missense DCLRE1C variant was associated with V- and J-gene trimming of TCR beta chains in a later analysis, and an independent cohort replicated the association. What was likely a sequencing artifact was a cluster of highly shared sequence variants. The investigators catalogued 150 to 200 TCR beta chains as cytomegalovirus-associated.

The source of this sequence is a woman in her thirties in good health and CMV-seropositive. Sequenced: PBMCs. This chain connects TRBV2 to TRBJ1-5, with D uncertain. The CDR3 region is CASSDQHVALGSPWESNQPQHF. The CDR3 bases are TGTGCCAGCAGTGACCAACACGTCGCATTAGGGAGTCCCTGGGAGAGCAATCAGCCCCAGCATTTT. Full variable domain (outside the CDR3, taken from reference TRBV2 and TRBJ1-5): EPEVTQTPSHQVTQMGQEVILRCVPISNHLYFYWYRQILGQKVEFLVSFYNNEISEKSEIFDDQFSVERPDGSNFTLKIRSTKLEDSAMYFCASSDQHVALGSPWESNQPQHFGDGTRLSIL.